The rows below give T cell receptor beta chains drawn from one sample of a study of blood T cell repertoires in COVID-19. Using immunoSEQ multiplex PCR, the repertoire was profiled, and TCRdb retains in-frame clones only, with some absent. The sample lists roughly 190,000 clones; 76% were seen once. Sequencing input: peripheral blood. The origin of the receptors is a woman between 45 and 65 years old with active or convalescent COVID-19. The CDR3 runs from the conserved cysteine through the conserved F or W. Each record gives: clone size, V gene, J gene, CDR3 protein. Clone size is given for some rows only: seen once, a few or many times, or a class if the clone is expanded.

clone_size: -
v_call: TRBV7-7
j_call: TRBJ1-1
cdr3_aa: CASSREPNTEAFF

clone_size: -
v_call: TRBV7-3
j_call: TRBJ1-1
cdr3_aa: CASSLRRDTEAFF

clone_size: -
v_call: TRBV6-2/TRBV6-3
j_call: TRBJ1-5
cdr3_aa: CASGLRGNQPQHF

clone_size: -
v_call: TRBV6-6
j_call: TRBJ2-5
cdr3_aa: CASSYGEFETQYF

clone_size: -
v_call: TRBV7-2
j_call: TRBJ2-3
cdr3_aa: CASSFRSGEGDTQYF

clone_size: many
v_call: TRBV28
j_call: TRBJ2-7
cdr3_aa: CASSSPGSSSYEQYF

clone_size: -
v_call: TRBV5-1
j_call: TRBJ2-7
cdr3_aa: CASSSGLAGIYEQYF

clone_size: -
v_call: TRBV5-5
j_call: TRBJ1-4
cdr3_aa: CASSFLQGVDEKLFF

clone_size: -
v_call: TRBV9
j_call: TRBJ1-1
cdr3_aa: CASSVRSTSGTEAFF

clone_size: -
v_call: TRBV5-1
j_call: TRBJ2-2
cdr3_aa: CASSPVRQGYTGELFF

clone_size: -
v_call: TRBV6-1
j_call: TRBJ2-6
cdr3_aa: CASSGEISSGANVLTF

clone_size: few
v_call: TRBV30
j_call: TRBJ1-5
cdr3_aa: CAWSVLSSNQPQHF

clone_size: -
v_call: TRBV4-1
j_call: TRBJ2-7
cdr3_aa: CASSQSPGTGSYEQYF

clone_size: -
v_call: TRBV2
j_call: TRBJ1-4
cdr3_aa: CASSQVEKLFF

clone_size: -
v_call: TRBV4-3
j_call: TRBJ2-2
cdr3_aa: CASSRRTSGGQNTGELFF

clone_size: -
v_call: TRBV6-6
j_call: TRBJ2-5
cdr3_aa: CASSYVAGQETQYF